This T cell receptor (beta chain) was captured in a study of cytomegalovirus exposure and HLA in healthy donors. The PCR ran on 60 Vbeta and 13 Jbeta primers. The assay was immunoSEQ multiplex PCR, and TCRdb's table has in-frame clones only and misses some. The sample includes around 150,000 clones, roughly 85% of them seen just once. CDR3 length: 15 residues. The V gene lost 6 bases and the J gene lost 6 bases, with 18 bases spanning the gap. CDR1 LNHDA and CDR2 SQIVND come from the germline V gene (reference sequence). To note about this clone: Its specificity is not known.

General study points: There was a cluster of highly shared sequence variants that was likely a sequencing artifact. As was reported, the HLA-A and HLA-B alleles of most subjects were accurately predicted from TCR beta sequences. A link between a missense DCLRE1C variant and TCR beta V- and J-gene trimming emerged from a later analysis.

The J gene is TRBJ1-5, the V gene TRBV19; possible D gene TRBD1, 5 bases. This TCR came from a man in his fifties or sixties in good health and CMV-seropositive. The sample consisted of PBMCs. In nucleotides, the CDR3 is TGTGCCAGTAGCCCCGGGGGGGGTTCGGCTCAGCCCCAGCATTTT. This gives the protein CASSPGGGSAQPQHF.